This T cell receptor (beta chain) came from a study of blood T cell repertoires in COVID-19. Study-wide background: Some COVID-19 samples were acute and others convalescent; all came from the United States, Italy and Spain. Sources were T cells, B-cell-depleted T cells, or PBMCs; the material itself was cDNA or gDNA.

In the study's own analysis: The authors estimated nucleated cell counts from reference gene primer amplification. TCRdb's copy holds only in-frame clones and misses some; the assay was immunoSEQ multiplex PCR. The DNA was the basis for D and trimming; V, J and clone size are from that table. The sample contains a few hundred thousand clones, roughly 90% of which appear only once. The CDR3 length is 13 residues. Germline assignment: CDR1 LNHNV and CDR2 YYDKDF (reference sequence). V lost 2 bases and J 8 bases, leaving 9 bases between the germline ends. V usage is TRBV15 and J usage is TRBJ1-4; D remains unclear. This clonotype originated in a woman aged 30 to 39 with COVID-19, enrolled during active disease. Sequenced sample: peripheral blood. CDR3 region: CATSRNYEEKLFF. DNA for the CDR3: TGTGCCACCAGCAGAAACTACGAGGAAAAACTGTTTTTT.